A single sample is the source of the 8 T cell receptor beta chains below, sequenced in a study of blood T cell repertoires in COVID-19. Sequencing used immunoSEQ multiplex PCR; TCRdb keeps in-frame clones, though not all of them. The sample lists under 300,000 clones; around 86% were seen once. The sequenced material came from peripheral blood. The receptors shown here come from a woman aged 40 to 50 who had recovered from COVID-19.

In DNA, the CDR3 is TGTGCCAGCAGCTTAGTGCGGGACCAAACCGAGCAGTACTTC. This codes for CASSLVRDQTEQYF. V gene TRBV7-9 combines with J gene TRBJ2-7, with a possible D match to TRBD2 (6 bases). V lost 1 base and J 6 bases, leaving 13 bases between the germline ends. The CDR3 has 14 residues. Germline V gene lookup returns CDR1 SEHNR and CDR2 FQNEAQ (reference sequence). Full variable domain (remainder filled in from reference TRBV7-9 and TRBJ2-7): DTGVSQNPRHKITKRGQNVTFRCDPISEHNRLYWYRQTLGQGPEFLTYFQNEAQLEKSRLLSDRFSAERPKGSFSTLEIQRTEQGDSAMYLCASSLVRDQTEQYFGPGTRLTVT.

The gene calls are TRBV27 and TRBJ1-1, with 7 positions matching TRBD1. CDR3 length equals 16 residues. After removal of 5 bases from V and 4 bases from J, the junction contained 13 bases not matched to a gene. Germline V CDR1 and CDR2: MNHEY, SMNVEV (reference sequence). The CDR3 DNA is TGTGCCAGCAGTCAGAGGGGACAGACTTCGGGCACTGAAGCTTTCTTT. Its protein product is CASSQRGQTSGTEAFF.

This clone was recorded once. V usage is TRBV24-1 and J usage is TRBJ2-1, with 11 bases identical to TRBD2. J was trimmed by 4 bases and V by 1 base; bases with no gene match: 2. In germline, CDR1 is KGHDR, CDR2 SFDVKD. This CDR3 comprises 16 residues. The CDR3 nucleotides read TGTGCCACCAGTGATTTTACTAGCGGGGGTTACAATGAGCAGTTCTTC. Amino acids: CATSDFTSGGYNEQFF.

The chain links TRBV10-1 to TRBJ2-3; 8 bases agree with TRBD1. J was trimmed by 4 bases and V by 6 bases; bases with no gene match: 9. This CDR3 contains 15 residues. The V gene's germline CDR1 is WNHNN and CDR2 SYGVQD (reference sequence). The CDR3, as DNA: TGCGCCAGCAGCGACGACAGGGGAGGTTCAGATACGCAGTATTTT. The encoded protein is CASSDDRGGSDTQYF.

This chain uses TRBV3-1 (or the pseudogene TRBV3-2) with TRBJ2-7, with 7 bases lining up with TRBD1. Germline CDR1 LGHDT, CDR2 YNNKEL (reference sequence). The CDR3 loop spans 15 amino acids. Losses at the gene ends were 3 bases for V and 0 bases for J; bases not matched to a gene: 5. CDR3 nucleotides: TGTGCCAGCAGCCAGCAACAGGGGACCTCCTACGAGCAGTACTTC. Translation gives CASSQQQGTSYEQYF.

The CDR3, as DNA: TGTGCCAGTAGTGACAGGGTACAGGATTCACCCCTCCACTTT. Translated, it gives CASSDRVQDSPLHF. The rearrangement links TRBV19 to TRBJ1-6; 7 nucleotides line up with TRBD1. V trimming: 5 bases; J trimming: 8 bases; junction bases outside the gene matches: 6. Germline V lookup: CDR1 LNHDA, CDR2 SQIVND (reference sequence). The CDR3 loop spans 14 amino acids.

The chain combines TRBV29-1 with TRBJ1-1; D unresolved. The germline V gene has CDR1 SQVTM and CDR2 ANQGSEA. Trimming removed 6 bases at V and 2 bases at J, with 13 bases between. CDR3 length: 13 amino acids. The CDR3 sequence is CSVPWAGNTEAFF. In DNA, the CDR3 is TGCAGCGTCCCCTGGGCGGGTAACACTGAAGCTTTCTTT. Full variable domain (remainder filled in from reference TRBV29-1 and TRBJ1-1): SAVISQKPSRDICQRGTSLTIQCQVDSQVTMMFWYRQQPGQSLTLIATANQGSEATYESGFVIDKFPISRPNLTFSTLTVSNMSPEDSSIYLCSVPWAGNTEAFFGQGTRLTVV.

This chain joins TRBV2 and TRBJ1-2; no reliable D call. Trimming cost V 10 bases and J 3 bases, with 9 bases left between them. The germline gives CDR1 SNHLY, CDR2 FYNNEI. The CDR3 has 11 residues. CDR3 nucleotides: TGTGCCACCTCACATGACTATGGCTACACCTTC. Its translation is CATSHDYGYTF.